This T cell receptor (beta chain) was sequenced in a study of early T cells in non-severe SARS-CoV-2 infection (dated by TCRdb to the early 2020s). About the investigation overall: Because TCR sequencing relied on bulk RNA taken from unsorted whole blood, pairing of alpha and beta chains was not possible.

Libraries were built with 5' RACE. TCRdb shows the sequencer as NextSeq 500. To correct for sequencing error and PCR bias, the TCR library protocol tagged individual cDNA molecules with unique molecular identifiers. TCR alpha and beta chains were both sequenced, and the abundances of alpha and beta sequences in each sample were closely correlated with each other. In the paper's pipeline: V gene, J gene and CDR3 annotation of TCR sequences was performed with Decombinator V4. TCRs were defined as expanded if a significant change between any two time points was detected under a Poisson model with p below 0.0001. TCR abundances were normalised to the total number of TCRs sequenced per sample and were expressed as counts per million. MAIT TCRs were defined by TRAV1-2 paired with TRAJ12, TRAJ20 or TRAJ33, and iNKT TCRs by TRAV10 paired with TRAJ18. VDJdb, accessed on 1 November 2021, was searched for TCRs annotated for CMV, EBV and SARS-CoV-2, and TCRs annotated for more than one antigen were excluded. TCRdb reprocessing: public reads trimmed at Q25 with fastp, clones called with MiXCR, in-frame beta chains kept. Each record represents a unique CDR3 protein, reported with the most common genes and DNA among its rows. The authors' filters were not applied to this entry. This sample gives under 40,000 distinct CDR3 sequences in total; about 5.8% of them show up just once. The leading ten clones occupy about 5.9% of the sample.

Set within a cohort of healthcare workers in London, UK, this nested case-control study involved weekly PCR testing of nasopharyngeal swabs along with blood sampling. Healthcare workers were recruited during the week of the UK lockdown, between 23 and 31 March 2020, and followed weekly for up to roughly 15 weeks. There are a few counts of this clonotype. Its target antigen remains unknown. No base qualities exist here, and no much larger clone lies one base off it. Paper-wide results and their limitations: Matching against VDJdb was skewed toward anti-spike CD8 responses, likely underestimated virus-specific expansions, and missed private and CD4 specificities.

CDR1 is given as MNHEY and CDR2 as SVGAGI, both from the germline V gene. Clipping removes 6 bases from V and 8 bases from J, with 12 as the unmatched junction base count. CDR3 length: 14 amino acids, cysteine to phenylalanine. Only the CDR3 part of the read is kept: 42 bases, read in frame from the first base. This receptor was identified in an adult who was a healthcare worker with PCR-confirmed SARS-CoV-2 infection or an uninfected control (not recorded which). Source material: whole blood. Here the chain combines TRBV6-5 and TRBJ1-2; the central 7 bases match TRBD1. CDR3 region: CASRSGTVFAGYTF. The DNA is TGTGCCAGCAGATCCGGGACAGTATTCGCCGGCTACACCTTC.